The rows below give T cell receptor beta chains drawn from one sample of a study of CD8 T cells in Susac syndrome. TCRdb used MiXCR to reprocess the immunoSEQ multiplex PCR reads, holding one entry per CDR3 protein. The sample has about 160,000 distinct CDR3 sequences, roughly 94% seen once. The sample taken for sequencing was CD4+ T cells from PBMCs. These receptors all stem from a human donor in good health. Each CDR3 is given with its conserved first and last residue. The D gene is left open where the match is weak. Not every row has a clone size; where given, it reads once, few, many or a size class.

J	size	D	V	CDR3	DNA
TRBJ2-7	.	TRBD2	TRBV29-1	CSVGGAGGLSYEQYF	TGCAGCGTTGGTGGCGCGGGAGGCCTCTCCTACGAGCAGTACTTC
TRBJ2-1	.	.	TRBV15	CATSRGGSNNEQFF	TGTGCCACCAGCAGAGGGGGGAGCAACAATGAGCAGTTCTTC
TRBJ1-3	.	.	TRBV7-9	CASSSWVAIGNTIYF	TGTGCCAGCAGCTCCTGGGTGGCTATAGGAAACACCATATATTTT
TRBJ1-5	.	.	TRBV7-2	CASSLDGYQPQHF	TGTGCCAGCAGCTTAGACGGATATCAGCCCCAGCATTTT
TRBJ2-2	.	.	TRBV29-1	CSVRGEGVTNTGELFF	TGCAGCGTTCGCGGAGAGGGGGTCACTAACACCGGGGAGCTGTTTTTT
TRBJ2-1	.	.	TRBV5-1	CASSLILVHNEQFF	TGCGCCAGCAGCTTAATACTAGTACACAATGAGCAGTTCTTC
TRBJ2-3	.	.	TRBV6-2/TRBV6-3	CASRNGDTDTQYF	TGTGCCAGCAGGAACGGGGACACAGATACGCAGTATTTT
TRBJ1-1	.	TRBD1	TRBV20-1	CSARDHHRGGNTEAFF	TGCAGTGCTAGAGACCACCACAGGGGGGGAAACACTGAAGCTTTCTTT
TRBJ2-1	.	TRBD2	TRBV2	CASRGLVNEQFF	TGTGCCAGCAGGGGACTAGTCAATGAGCAGTTCTTC
TRBJ1-2	few	.	TRBV20-1	CSASPPMAGYTF	TGCAGTGCTTCCCCCCCTATGGCTGGCTACACCTTC
TRBJ2-5	.	TRBD1	TRBV12-3/TRBV12-4	CASSLRGQGGTQYF	TGTGCCAGCAGTCTAAGGGGACAGGGTGGGACCCAGTACTTC
TRBJ2-1	few	TRBD2	TRBV7-9	CASSAGLAWADNEQFF	TGTGCCAGCAGCGCTGGACTAGCATGGGCTGACAATGAGCAGTTCTTC
TRBJ2-7	.	TRBD2	TRBV6-6	CASSYPLAGGPGEQYF	TGTGCCAGCAGTTACCCACTAGCGGGAGGGCCGGGCGAGCAGTACTTC
TRBJ1-1	.	.	TRBV5-1	CASSLARGSQEAFF	TGCGCCAGCAGCTTGGCCCGGGGCAGCCAGGAGGCTTTCTTT
TRBJ2-5	.	.	TRBV29-1	CSGLTGLRETQYF	TGCAGCGGACTAACAGGGCTGAGGGAGACCCAGTACTTC
TRBJ2-4	.	.	TRBV5-1	CASSFGTPGIQYF	TGCGCCAGCAGCTTCGGGACTCCGGGCATTCAGTACTTC
TRBJ1-2	.	.	TRBV30	CAWSVITGYGYTF	TGTGCCTGGAGTGTGATAACGGGATATGGCTACACCTTC
TRBJ2-3	.	TRBD2	TRBV2	CASSTPSGETTDTQYF	TGTGCCAGCAGTACTCCTAGCGGGGAGACCACAGATACGCAGTATTTT
TRBJ1-2	.	TRBD1	TRBV2	CASTGQGGDYGYTF	TGTGCCAGTACGGGACAGGGCGGGGACTATGGCTACACCTTC
TRBJ1-1	.	.	TRBV20-1	CSARHRDPNAEAFF	TGCAGTGCTAGGCACCGGGACCCAAACGCTGAAGCTTTCTTT
TRBJ2-2	.	.	TRBV11-3	CASSPRGSGEDTGELFF	TGTGCCAGCAGCCCCCGCGGTAGCGGAGAGGACACCGGGGAGCTGTTTTTT
TRBJ2-7	.	.	TRBV12-3/TRBV12-4	CASSLEGPPYEQYF	TGTGCCAGCAGTTTGGAGGGGCCCCCCTACGAGCAGTACTTC
TRBJ2-5	.	.	TRBV6-1	CASNSRNGQGRETQYF	TGTGCCAGCAACTCTCGGAATGGGCAGGGGAGAGAGACCCAGTACTTC
TRBJ1-6	.	.	TRBV6-4	CASSPGGHSPLHF	TGTGCCAGCAGCCCGGGGGGGCATTCACCCCTCCACTTT
TRBJ1-2	.	.	TRBV30	CAWGRDRRNYGYTF	TGTGCCTGGGGGAGGGACCGACGTAACTATGGCTACACCTTC
TRBJ1-2	.	.	TRBV29-1	CSVEDLAGSYGYTF	TGCAGCGTTGAAGATCTTGCCGGCTCCTATGGCTACACCTTC
TRBJ2-3	.	.	TRBV10-3	CAISGDTDTQYF	TGTGCCATCAGTGGGGACACAGATACGCAGTATTTT
TRBJ2-3	.	TRBD2	TRBV6-5	CASSYVRGDTQYF	TGTGCCAGCAGTTACGTGCGGGGGGATACGCAGTATTTT
TRBJ2-7	.	.	TRBV25-1	CASSVVRLGQGYEQYF	TGTGCCAGCAGTGTGGTCCGGCTGGGGCAGGGTTACGAGCAGTACTTC
TRBJ2-3	.	.	TRBV7-2	CASSLAGSGTDTQYF	TGTGCCAGCAGCTTAGCAGGGTCGGGCACAGATACGCAGTATTTT
TRBJ2-1	.	.	TRBV5-1	CASSLVPNNEQFF	TGCGCCAGCAGCTTGGTACCTAACAATGAGCAGTTCTTC
TRBJ2-3	.	.	TRBV6-5	CASSYSAGLGTDTQYF	TGTGCCAGCAGTTACTCGGCAGGGTTGGGCACAGATACGCAGTATTTT
TRBJ2-6	.	.	TRBV25-1	CASRGEGANVLTF	TGTGCCAGCAGGGGGGAAGGGGCCAACGTCCTGACTTTC